The 7 T cell receptor beta chains below come from one sample, sequenced in a study of blood T cell repertoires in COVID-19. The method was immunoSEQ multiplex PCR; TCRdb's version includes in-frame clones alone and lacks a portion of them. The sample records 100,000 to 140,000 clones, approximately 89% being singletons. Material: peripheral blood. The receptors come from a man between 45 and 60 years old with active or convalescent COVID-19.

J is TRBJ1-5 and V is TRBV19, with D unresolved. Germline CDR1 reads LNHDA; CDR2 reads SQIVND (reference sequence). The CDR3 covers 15 residues. Trimming cost V 5 bases and J 3 bases, with 14 bases left between them. The CDR3 protein is CASSHQAGVNQPQHF. CDR3 sequence (DNA): TGTGCCAGTAGTCATCAGGCCGGCGTCAATCAGCCCCAGCATTTT.

The chain employs TRBV7-2 and TRBJ1-1; the D gene is possibly TRBD1 (5 bases). Germline CDR1 reads SGHTA; CDR2 reads FQGNSA. This CDR3 spans 16 amino acids. V was trimmed by 0 bases and J by 7 bases, leaving 18 bases between them. The DNA for the CDR3 is TGTGCCAGCAGCTTAGCCAGCCAGGCAAGGAGGGGTGAAGCTTTCTTT. Protein sequence: CASSLASQARRGEAFF. Drawing the rest from reference TRBV7-2 and TRBJ1-1, the complete variable domain is GAGVSQSPSNKVTEKGKDVELRCDPISGHTALYWYRQSLGQGLEFLIYFQGNSAPDKSGLPSDRFSAERTGGSVSTLTIQRTQQEDSAVYLCASSLASQARRGEAFFGQGTRLTVV.

This chain connects TRBV19 to TRBJ1-4; D unresolved. V lost 6 bases and J 8 bases, leaving 13 bases between the germline ends. The CDR3 length is 13 residues. CDR1 and CDR2 (germline): LNHDA, SQIVND (reference sequence). This CDR3 is CASRRIGEEKLFF. DNA for the CDR3: TGTGCCAGTAGACGAATCGGGGAGGAAAAACTGTTTTTT. Supplemented by reference TRBV19 and TRBJ1-4, the full variable domain reads DGGITQSPKYLFRKEGQNVTLSCEQNLNHDAMYWYRQDPGQGLRLIYYSQIVNDFQKGDIAEGYSVSREKKESFPLTVTSAQKNPTAFYLCASRRIGEEKLFFGSGTQLSVL.

The chain employs TRBV6-5 and TRBJ1-1; D is undetermined. V was trimmed by 0 bases and J by 11 bases, leaving 13 bases between them. Germline V gives CDR1 MNHEY, CDR2 SVGAGI. This CDR3 has 13 residues. For the CDR3, the DNA is TGTGCCAGCAGTTACTCTAGGGAGGCTTTTGCTTTCTTT. Translated: CASSYSREAFAFF.

V and J are TRBV28 and TRBJ2-2; tentatively, D is TRBD2 (5 bases). This CDR3 spans 15 amino acids. Germline CDR1 and CDR2: MDHEN and SYDVKM. With 7 bases removed from V and 6 bases from J, the gap between germline ends came to 18 bases. The CDR3 loop is CASKMGAAKAGELFF. CDR3 DNA: TGTGCCAGCAAGATGGGAGCGGCTAAGGCCGGGGAGCTGTTTTTT.

A word on this clone: It is unclear where the CDR3 begins or ends on the DNA, so no DNA is shown, and the CDR3 is as TCRdb lists it. The chain links TRBV6-5 to TRBJ2-4; TRBD2 is the table's D call and was not checked against the DNA. Germline V lookup: CDR1 MNHEY, CDR2 SVGAGI. The CDR3 comprises 16 residues, both ends counted. This chain's CDR3 is CASSSSGLAAKNIQYF.

V usage is TRBV5-1 and J usage is TRBJ1-1, with D maybe TRBD1 (5 bases). CDR1 and CDR2 from the germline V gene are SGHRS and YFSETQ. The CDR3 covers 13 residues. V was shortened by 3 bases and J by 3 bases, with 9 bases between the two germline ends. CDR3 loop: CASSSGQYTEAFF. In DNA form, the CDR3 reads TGCGCCAGCAGCTCCGGACAATACACTGAAGCTTTCTTT.